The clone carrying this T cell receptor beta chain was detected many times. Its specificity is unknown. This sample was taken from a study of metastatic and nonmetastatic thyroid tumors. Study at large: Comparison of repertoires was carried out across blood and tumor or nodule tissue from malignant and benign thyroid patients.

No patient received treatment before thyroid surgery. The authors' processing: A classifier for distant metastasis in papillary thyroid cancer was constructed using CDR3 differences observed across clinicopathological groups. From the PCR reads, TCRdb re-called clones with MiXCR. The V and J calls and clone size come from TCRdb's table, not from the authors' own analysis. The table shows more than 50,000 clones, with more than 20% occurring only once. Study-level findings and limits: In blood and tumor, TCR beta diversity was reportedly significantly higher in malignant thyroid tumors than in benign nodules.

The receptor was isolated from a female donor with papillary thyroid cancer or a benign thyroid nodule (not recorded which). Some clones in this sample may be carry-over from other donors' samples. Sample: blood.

The CDR3 bases are TGTGCCAGCAGTTTACGCGGACTAGCGGGAGGGTACGAGCAGTACTTC. Amino acid sequence: CASSLRGLAGGYEQYF. The chain carries TRBV28 and TRBJ2-7, with 15 bases lining up with TRBD2. The CDR3 consists of 16 residues. The germline V gene has CDR1 MDHEN and CDR2 SYDVKM. Unmatched junction bases numbered 3, after V lost 2 bases and J lost 4 bases.